These 27 T cell receptor beta chains came from one sample sequenced in a study of shared clonotypes between healthy human individuals. Profiling relied on immunoSEQ multiplex PCR, and the TCRdb table lists in-frame clones only, not all of them. The sample lists 1.4 million or so clones, just under 99% occurring once. The sequencing input was naive CD4+ T cells sorted from blood. Subset reported: CD45RA+ positively selected. The receptors here all came from a man aged 30-40 years in good health.

The V gene is TRBV5-1, the J gene TRBJ2-7, with 7 bases matching TRBD1. The V gene's germline CDR1 is SGHRS and CDR2 YFSETQ. V was pared by 5 bases and J by 4 bases, with 6 bases of the junction left unmatched. The CDR3 covers 13 residues. CDR3 region: CASSLTRGYEQYF. CDR3 bases: TGCGCCAGCAGTTTAACCAGGGGGTACGAGCAGTACTTC.

The chain is built from TRBV27 and TRBJ2-1; no clear D gene. In germline, CDR1 is MNHEY, CDR2 SMNVEV (reference sequence). The V end was cut by 10 bases, the J end by 5 bases, with 18 bases between. The CDR3 extends over 14 amino acids. The CDR3 DNA reads as TGTGCCACCAGGACCCACCTGGGGAACAATGAGCAGTTCTTC. It yields the protein CATRTHLGNNEQFF.

The chain has TRBV18 and TRBJ1-2, with 8 bases lining up with TRBD1. Per germline, CDR1 KGHSH and CDR2 LQKENI. After removal of 2 bases from V and 2 bases from J, the junction contained 4 bases not matched to a gene. The CDR3 contains 15 residues. CDR3 sequence (DNA): TGTGCCAGCTCACCATTGACAGGGGCCAACTATGGCTACACCTTC. As protein: CASSPLTGANYGYTF.

This chain connects TRBV10-3 to TRBJ2-7; D perhaps matches TRBD2 (5 bases). The V gene lost 0 bases and the J gene lost 8 bases, with 17 bases spanning the gap. Germline-derived CDR1 and CDR2 are ENHRY and SYGVKD. The CDR3 sequence is 15 residues long. The CDR3 sequence: CAISESEELIRQQYF. CDR3 coding DNA: TGTGCCATCAGTGAGTCGGAGGAGCTAATACGACAGCAGTACTTC.

The chain employs TRBV5-1 and TRBJ1-3; possible D gene TRBD1, 6 bases. The CDR3 runs to 14 residues. V was clipped by 2 bases and J by 8 bases, with 14 bases between them. Germline V gene data show CDR1 as SGHRS and CDR2 as YFSETQ. The CDR3 nucleotides are TGCGCCAGCAGCTTAGGACAGCTGAGAGACACCATATATTTT. Translation gives CASSLGQLRDTIYF.

V and J are TRBV29-1 and TRBJ2-1; 7 positions agree with TRBD1. The J segment lost 2 bases and the V segment lost 6 bases, leaving 4 bases of the junction unmatched. The germline CDR1 and CDR2 sequences are SQVTM and ANQGSEA. This CDR3 spans 13 amino acids. For the CDR3, the DNA is TGCAGCGTAGGACAGGTTGCCTACAATGAGCAGTTCTTC. It specifies CSVGQVAYNEQFF.

The genes are TRBV29-1 and TRBJ2-1; D may correspond to TRBD1 or TRBD2 (5 bases each). Germline V gene data show CDR1 as SQVTM and CDR2 as ANQGSEA. V was shortened by 4 bases and J by 0 bases, with 10 bases between the two germline ends. The CDR3 is 14 residues long. This CDR3 reads CSVGRTYSYNEQFF. The CDR3 DNA reads as TGCAGCGTTGGGAGGACATACTCCTACAATGAGCAGTTCTTC.

V usage is TRBV7-7 and J usage is TRBJ2-2, with D tentatively TRBD1 (5 bases). Germline V CDR1 and CDR2: SSHAT, FNYEAQ (reference sequence). This CDR3 is built from 16 residues. Between the trimmed V and J ends, which lost 5 bases and 3 bases, there was a span of 16 bases. In DNA form, the CDR3 reads TGTGCCAGCAGCCTACCGGCAGGGCCGGACACCGGGGAGCTGTTTTTT. Translated, it gives CASSLPAGPDTGELFF.

The gene calls are TRBV7-2 and TRBJ1-1, with 8 bases that match TRBD1. This CDR3 contains 15 residues. Trimming at V came to 4 bases and at J to 5 bases, leaving 9 bases not matched to a gene. Germline loops: CDR1 SGHTA, CDR2 FQGNSA. This CDR3 reads CASSSSTGGRTEAFF. The DNA of the CDR3 is TGTGCCAGCAGCTCAAGCACAGGGGGTCGTACTGAAGCTTTCTTT.

This chain joins TRBV18 and TRBJ1-2; 7 bases match TRBD1. CDR1 and CDR2 (germline): KGHSH, LQKENI. The CDR3 length is 15 residues. Trimming cost V 4 bases and J 4 bases; bases outside gene matches: 9. CDR3 region: CASSRPGQPTYGYTF. DNA for the CDR3: TGTGCCAGCTCACGCCCGGGACAGCCAACCTATGGCTACACCTTC.

This rearrangement joins TRBV7-2 to TRBJ2-1; 12 bases map to TRBD2. CDR1 SGHTA and CDR2 FQGNSA come from the germline V gene. This CDR3 has 18 residues. Trimming cost V 2 bases and J 10 bases; bases outside gene matches: 15. The CDR3 loop is CASSLSASGRAVLVEQFF. The CDR3 DNA reads TGTGCCAGCAGCTTATCGGCTAGCGGGAGGGCCGTGTTAGTGGAGCAGTTCTTC.

The gene calls are TRBV2 and TRBJ2-1; TRBD2 might be the D (6 bases). Trimming stripped 8 bases from V and 2 bases from J, with 13 bases between. This CDR3 comprises 14 residues. Germline V gene sequence: CDR1 SNHLY, CDR2 FYNNEI. Here the CDR3 reads CASGRDLPYNEQFF. CDR3 in DNA: TGTGCCAGCGGCCGGGACTTACCCTACAATGAGCAGTTCTTC.

The rearrangement uses TRBV29-1 and TRBJ2-5; the D gene is possibly TRBD2 (5 bases). V lost 3 bases and J lost 1, with 12 bases in between. Germline lookup yields CDR1 SQVTM and CDR2 ANQGSEA. This CDR3 spans 14 amino acids. CDR3 in amino acids: CSVDYPGSQETQYF. In nucleotides, the CDR3 is TGCAGCGTTGACTACCCGGGAAGCCAAGAGACCCAGTACTTC.

About this clone: Other nucleotide sequences in the sample specify the same CDR3. The chain couples TRBV6-5 to TRBJ1-1; D not certain. The V end lost 5 bases, the J end lost 0 bases, and 4 bases lay between the germline ends. This CDR3 has 12 amino acids. In germline, CDR1 is MNHEY, CDR2 SVGAGI. The CDR3 DNA follows: TGTGCCAGCAGTAGGTTGAACACTGAAGCTTTCTTT. Its translation: CASSRLNTEAFF.

The gene calls are TRBV5-1 and TRBJ2-1; either TRBD1 or TRBD2 may fit D (5 bases each). CDR3 size: 14 residues. Germline CDR1 reads SGHRS; CDR2 reads YFSETQ. Trimming removed 0 bases at V and 7 bases at J, with 11 bases between. The CDR3 nucleotides are TGCGCCAGCAGCTTGGCCAAGGGGAGAAATGAGCAGTTCTTC. It translates to CASSLAKGRNEQFF.

V gene TRBV7-2 combines with J gene TRBJ2-5; 7 positions agree with TRBD1. The germline CDR1 and CDR2 sequences are SGHTA and FQGNSA. V was pared by 5 bases and J by 3 bases, with 3 bases of the junction left unmatched. The CDR3 loop spans 13 amino acids. The CDR3, as DNA: TGTGCCAGCAGCCCCGGACAGGAAGAGACCCAGTACTTC. This codes for CASSPGQEETQYF. The whole variable domain, filled in from reference TRBV7-2 and TRBJ2-5, reads GAGVSQSPSNKVTEKGKDVELRCDPISGHTALYWYRQSLGQGLEFLIYFQGNSAPDKSGLPSDRFSAERTGGSVSTLTIQRTQQEDSAVYLCASSPGQEETQYFGPGTRLLVL.

The rearrangement links TRBV28 to TRBJ2-7; 11 nucleotides match TRBD1. V lost 1 base to trimming and J lost 2 bases; unmatched junction nucleotides: 4. Germline assignment: CDR1 MDHEN and CDR2 SYDVKM. This CDR3 has 16 amino acids. The CDR3 is CASSLLGTGGPYEQYF. For the CDR3, the DNA is TGTGCCAGCAGTTTATTGGGGACAGGGGGGCCCTACGAGCAGTACTTC.

The rearrangement links TRBV12-5 to TRBJ2-2; D not resolved. CDR1 LGHNT and CDR2 FRNRAP come from the germline V gene. The CDR3 sequence is 20 residues long. V was trimmed by 2 bases and J by 3 bases, leaving 25 bases between them. The CDR3: CASGLIRTTLALRDTGELFF. The CDR3 DNA sequence: TGTGCTAGTGGTTTGATCAGGACGACATTAGCCCTAAGGGACACCGGGGAGCTGTTTTTT.

The chain links TRBV28 to TRBJ2-5, with D possibly matching TRBD2 (5 bases). The CDR3 has 16 residues. In germline, CDR1 is MDHEN, CDR2 SYDVKM. The V gene lost 3 bases and the J gene lost 1 base, with 15 bases spanning the gap. DNA of the CDR3: TGTGCCAGCAGTTTCTGGCTAGCTGTCCCCCAAGAGACCCAGTACTTC. Its translation: CASSFWLAVPQETQYF. Full variable domain (remainder filled in from reference TRBV28 and TRBJ2-5): DVKVTQSSRYLVKRTGEKVFLECVQDMDHENMFWYRQDPGLGLRLIYFSYDVKMKEKGDIPEGYSVSREKKERFSLILESASTNQTSMYLCASSFWLAVPQETQYFGPGTRLLVL.

The rearrangement uses TRBV5-1 and TRBJ1-1; TRBD1 matches at 10 bases. The V gene's germline CDR1 is SGHRS and CDR2 YFSETQ. V trimming: 4 bases; J trimming: 5 bases; junction bases outside the gene matches: 5. This CDR3 spans 14 amino acids. Here the CDR3 DNA reads TGCGCCAGCAGCCCGGACAGGGGGAGTACTGAAGCTTTCTTT. As protein: CASSPDRGSTEAFF.

The chain carries TRBV28 and TRBJ1-1, with D uncertain. The V and J ends lost 8 bases and 5 bases respectively, with 15 bases between them. The CDR3 is 13 residues long. Germline values: CDR1 MDHEN, CDR2 SYDVKM. CDR3 region: CASGNMGVTEAFF. For the CDR3, the DNA is TGTGCCAGCGGAAACATGGGCGTAACTGAAGCTTTCTTT.

The chain employs TRBV10-3 and TRBJ1-3; D remains ambiguous. V shed 1 base and J shed 0 bases, with 10 bases lying between them. Germline lookup yields CDR1 ENHRY and CDR2 SYGVKD. This CDR3 is built from 16 residues. The CDR3 region is CAISELGPNSGNTIYF. The DNA for the CDR3 is TGTGCCATCAGTGAGTTGGGCCCTAACTCTGGAAACACCATATATTTT.

CDR3 amino acids: CASSLWDREWYEQFF. In DNA form, the CDR3 reads TGTGCCAGCAGCTTGTGGGACAGGGAGTGGTATGAGCAGTTCTTC. V gene TRBV5-5 combines with J gene TRBJ2-1; 9 bases line up with TRBD1. This CDR3 comprises 15 residues. With 1 base clipped from V and 8 bases from J, the junction kept 7 bases outside the gene matches. Germline V gives CDR1 SGHKS, CDR2 YYEKEE (reference sequence).

Concerning this clone itself: The sample contains more than one DNA sequence encoding this CDR3. This chain joins TRBV11-3 and TRBJ2-3; D ambiguous. The CDR3 is made up of 12 amino acids. Trimming shortened V by 0 bases and J by 5 bases, and 3 bases separated the two germline ends. Germline loops: CDR1 SGHNT, CDR2 YENEEA. CDR3 loop: CASSLDGDTQYF. The CDR3 DNA is TGTGCCAGCAGCTTAGACGGAGATACGCAGTATTTT.

The chain uses TRBV28 and TRBJ1-3; 8 nucleotides align to TRBD1. Germline assignment: CDR1 MDHEN and CDR2 SYDVKM. Trimming removed 4 bases from V and 1 base from J; junction bases left unmatched: 6. This CDR3 has 16 residues. The CDR3 nucleotides read TGTGCCAGCAGTTCTTACGACAGGGGATCTGGAAACACCATATATTTT. Translating gives CASSSYDRGSGNTIYF.

J is TRBJ2-5 and V is TRBV4-3; TRBD2 is a possible D gene (5 bases). The germline CDR1 and CDR2 sequences are LGHNA and YSLEER. The CDR3 consists of 13 residues. Trimming left V 0 bases short and J 3 bases short, with 5 bases between. The chain's CDR3 is CASSQEREETQYF. The CDR3 DNA follows: TGCGCCAGCAGCCAAGAGCGGGAAGAGACCCAGTACTTC.

The rearrangement joins TRBV14 to TRBJ2-7, with unresolved D. Germline CDR1 reads SGHDN; CDR2 reads FVKESK. Trimming removed 4 bases at V and 2 bases at J, with 18 bases between. The CDR3 covers 16 residues. The CDR3 bases are TGTGCCAGCAGCCCAACCCGCTATGAGCGCCCCTACGAGCAGTACTTC. It encodes CASSPTRYERPYEQYF.